This is a list of T cell receptor beta chains from one sample in a study of blood T cells in healthy people across ages. Each CDR3 protein is one row after TCRdb ran MiXCR on the 5' RACE reads. The table lists 550,000 to 600,000 distinct CDR3 sequences, less than 60% of them singletons. Sequencing used blood. The receptors here all came from a man older than 75 in good health. CDR3s include the opening cysteine and the closing phenylalanine or tryptophan. A D gene is named only where the DNA matches it firmly. Only some rows state a clone size, as once, few, many or a class for expanded clones.

>.|TRBV10-3|TRBJ2-6|.
CAISDPRVSGANVLTF
TGTGCCATCAGTGATCCGCGGGTATCTGGGGCCAACGTCCTGACTTTC
>TRBD2|TRBV5-6|TRBJ2-7|.
CASSLWEAGAEQYF
TGTGCCAGCAGCTTGTGGGAGGCGGGAGCCGAGCAGTACTTC
>.|TRBV20-1|TRBJ2-7|.
CSAPALGVNSYGQYF
TGCAGTGCCCCAGCCTTGGGGGTTAACTCCTACGGGCAGTACTTC
>.|TRBV6-5|TRBJ2-7|many
CASSYSVNREQYF
TGTGCCAGCAGTTACTCGGTCAACAGGGAGCAGTACTTC
>.|TRBV5-1|TRBJ2-2|.
CASNGGSGTGELFF
TGCGCCAGCAATGGGGGGTCCGGGACCGGGGAGCTGTTTTTT
>.|TRBV5-1|TRBJ2-7|.
CASSLGRDEQYF
TGCGCCAGCAGCTTGGGCAGGGACGAGCAGTACTTC
>.|TRBV25-1|TRBJ2-7|once
CASSDPSEEVGYEQYF
TGTGCCAGCAGTGACCCCTCAGAGGAGGTCGGCTACGAGCAGTACTTC
>.|TRBV19|TRBJ2-1|once
CASPWVSSYNEQFF
TGTGCCAGTCCCTGGGTCTCCTCCTACAATGAGCAGTTCTTC
>.|TRBV6-2/TRBV6-3|TRBJ2-5|.
CASSFSHQETQYF
TGTGCCAGCAGTTTTAGTCATCAAGAGACCCAGTACTTC
>TRBD2|TRBV29-1|TRBJ2-3|few
CSVARGESTDTQYF
TGCAGCGTTGCTCGGGGGGAAAGCACAGATACGCAGTATTTT
>TRBD2|TRBV20-1|TRBJ2-2|.
CSALSSGGASGELFF
TGCAGTGCTTTATCTAGCGGGGGGGCGTCCGGGGAGCTGTTTTTT
>.|TRBV9|TRBJ2-3|.
CASGEAGTDTQYF
TGTGCCAGCGGGGAGGCGGGCACAGATACGCAGTATTTT
>TRBD2|TRBV6-1|TRBJ2-7|.
CASSERGLAGEQYF
TGTGCCAGCAGTGAAAGAGGACTAGCGGGCGAGCAGTACTTC
>.|TRBV5-8|TRBJ2-7|.
CASSLVYGSSYEQYF
TGTGCCAGCAGCTTGGTTTATGGATCCTCCTACGAGCAGTACTTC
>TRBD2|TRBV5-6|TRBJ2-1|.
CASSLSAGGILNEQFF
TGTGCCAGCAGCTTGTCAGCGGGGGGGATTTTGAATGAGCAGTTCTTC
>.|TRBV15|TRBJ1-2|.
CATSRDLSPPHQGYTF
TGTGCCACCAGCAGAGATCTAAGTCCTCCCCATCAAGGCTACACCTTC
>.|TRBV4-2|TRBJ1-2|few
CASSQGKYGYTF
TGTGCCAGCAGCCAAGGAAAGTATGGCTACACCTTC
>TRBD2|TRBV4-1|TRBJ2-1|.
CASSQTSGGACEQFF
TGCGCCAGCAGCCAGACTAGCGGGGGGGCCTGTGAGCAGTTCTTC
>.|TRBV4-3|TRBJ2-2|.
CASSPGGTGELFF
TGCGCCAGCAGCCCCGGTGGCACCGGGGAGCTGTTTTTT
>.|TRBV3-1|TRBJ2-1|once
CASSQDDGGYNEQFF
TGTGCCAGCAGCCAAGATGATGGCGGATACAATGAGCAGTTCTTC
>.|TRBV9|TRBJ2-1|.
CASSPGQTDNEQFF
TGTGCCAGCAGCCCAGGACAGACGGACAATGAGCAGTTCTTC
>.|TRBV20-1|TRBJ2-6|.
CSAESVVAGANVLTF
TGCAGTGCAGAGTCAGTGGTAGCAGGGGCCAACGTCCTGACTTTC
>.|TRBV5-1|TRBJ2-3|.
CASSLGVLPDTQYF
TGCGCCAGCAGCTTGGGGGTCCTCCCGGATACGCAGTATTTT
>.|TRBV28|TRBJ1-5|.
CASKGVGVGNQPQHF
TGTGCCAGCAAGGGGGTCGGAGTGGGCAATCAGCCCCAGCATTTT